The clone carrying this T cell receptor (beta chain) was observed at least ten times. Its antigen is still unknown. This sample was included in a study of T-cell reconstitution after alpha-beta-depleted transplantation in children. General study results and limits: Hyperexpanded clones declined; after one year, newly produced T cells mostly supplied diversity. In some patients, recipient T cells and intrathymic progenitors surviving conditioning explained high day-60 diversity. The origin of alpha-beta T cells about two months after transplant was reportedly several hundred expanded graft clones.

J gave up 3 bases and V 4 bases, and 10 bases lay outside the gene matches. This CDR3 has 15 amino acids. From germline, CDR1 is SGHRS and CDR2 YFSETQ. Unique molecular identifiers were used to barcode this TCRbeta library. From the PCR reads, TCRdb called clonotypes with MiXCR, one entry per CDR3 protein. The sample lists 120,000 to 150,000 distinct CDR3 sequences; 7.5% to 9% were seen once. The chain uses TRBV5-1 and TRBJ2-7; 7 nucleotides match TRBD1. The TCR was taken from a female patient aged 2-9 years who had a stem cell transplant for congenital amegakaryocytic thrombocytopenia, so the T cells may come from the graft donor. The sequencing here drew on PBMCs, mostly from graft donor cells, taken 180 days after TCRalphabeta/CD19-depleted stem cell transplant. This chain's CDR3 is CASSARQGSDYEQYF. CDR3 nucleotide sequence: TGCGCCAGCAGCGCCCGACAGGGCTCGGACTACGAGCAGTACTTC.